This T cell receptor beta chain was recorded in a study of CD8+ T cells in alopecia areata. Looking at the study overall: Tofacitinib lasted 6 to 18 months, then 6 months off drug.

Noted treatment: oral pan-JAK inhibitor, 5-10 mg twice daily. Study-wide results and limits: Elevated clonality characterized lesional scalp relative to normal scalp, particularly in alopecia totalis/universalis. Tissue-resident alphabeta T cells belonging to normal skin likewise get sequenced within scalp specimens.

RNA, once extracted, was reverse transcribed into cDNA for use as the sequencing template. Only in-frame clones appear in the TCRdb table, and some are missing; sequencing was by immunoSEQ multiplex PCR. The sample holds 110,000 to 150,000 clones, about 59% seen once. This clone was counted a few times. Its antigen is unidentified. The V and J ends lost 2 bases and 3 bases respectively, with 13 bases between them. The length of the CDR3 is 15 residues. Germline values: CDR1 SGHVS, CDR2 FQNEAQ. The J gene is TRBJ2-5, the V gene TRBV7-8, with D perhaps matching TRBD1 or TRBD2 (6 bases each). The sample here was CD8+ T cells sorted from blood, taken at week 4, from a patient treated with tofacitinib. This receptor was taken from a human donor with alopecia areata. CDR3 nucleotides: TGTGCCAGCAGCTTAACCCGAGGGGGGAAAGAGACCCAGTACTTC. As protein: CASSLTRGGKETQYF.